One sample yielded the 19 T cell receptor beta chains listed below, sequenced in a study of shared clonotypes between healthy human individuals. Naive CD8 cells lacked CD45RO, underwent positive selection for CCR7 and left out terminally differentiated effector memory CD45RA+ cells. Libraries were prepared by immunoSEQ multiplex PCR; TCRdb keeps only in-frame clonotypes and omits some of them. The table shows hundreds of thousands of clones, with roughly 96% occurring only once. Specimen: naive CD8+ T cells sorted from blood. Receptors originate from a woman in her twenties or thirties in good health.

The chain employs TRBV19 and TRBJ1-1, with unresolved D. Germline V gives CDR1 LNHDA, CDR2 SQIVND (reference sequence). V was pared by 1 base and J by 0 bases, with 9 bases between. The CDR3 runs 15 residues. CDR3: CASSIAGALNTEAFF. For the CDR3, the DNA is TGTGCCAGTAGTATAGCGGGAGCCCTGAACACTGAAGCTTTCTTT. Full variable domain (outside the CDR3, taken from reference TRBV19 and TRBJ1-1): DGGITQSPKYLFRKEGQNVTLSCEQNLNHDAMYWYRQDPGQGLRLIYYSQIVNDFQKGDIAEGYSVSREKKESFPLTVTSAQKNPTAFYLCASSIAGALNTEAFFGQGTRLTVV.

V and J are TRBV5-8 and TRBJ2-7; D might be TRBD2 (6 bases). The germline V gene has CDR1 SGHTS and CDR2 YDEGEE. Trimming stripped 4 bases from V and 6 bases from J, with 17 bases between. The CDR3 loop spans 14 amino acids. CDR3 loop: CASSGLASAGEQYF. CDR3 bases: TGTGCCAGCAGCGGCCTAGCGTCGGCAGGCGAGCAGTACTTC.

The chain employs TRBV7-9 and TRBJ2-7; D ambiguous. Germline CDR1 SEHNR, CDR2 FQNEAQ (reference sequence). Trimming shortened V by 1 base and J by 2 bases, and 9 bases separated the two germline ends. The CDR3 loop spans 14 amino acids. CDR3 amino acids: CASSLGGSPYEQYF. DNA for the CDR3: TGTGCCAGCAGCTTAGGGGGTTCACCCTACGAGCAGTACTTC.

The rearrangement links TRBV5-8 to TRBJ2-1, with 9 bases lining up with TRBD1. This CDR3 is built from 17 residues. Germline V gene lookup returns CDR1 SGHTS and CDR2 YDEGEE. V shed 0 bases and J 7 bases; nucleotides not matched to a gene: 11. CDR3 amino acids: CASSLATGQGPGNEQFF. The CDR3, as DNA: TGTGCCAGCAGCTTGGCCACAGGACAGGGGCCGGGGAATGAGCAGTTCTTC.

This chain connects TRBV9 to TRBJ2-5; possibly TRBD2 for D (6 bases). V lost 4 bases and J lost 5, with 15 bases in between. Germline V CDR1 and CDR2: SGDLS, YYNGEE. This CDR3 has 14 residues. DNA for the CDR3: TGTGCCAGCAGCACCCACGGGGGTCCGGAGACCCAGTACTTC. Translating gives CASSTHGGPETQYF. Full variable domain (rest looked up from reference TRBV9 and TRBJ2-5): DSGVTQTPKHLITATGQRVTLRCSPRSGDLSVYWYQQSLDQGLQFLIQYYNGEERAKGNILERFSAQQFPDLHSELNLSSLELGDSALYFCASSTHGGPETQYFGPGTRLLVL.

The rearrangement links TRBV7-9 to TRBJ2-1; 11 positions match TRBD2. The junction had 6 bases not matched to a gene; V was cut back by 4 bases and J by 7 bases. The CDR3 consists of 15 residues. The V gene's germline CDR1 is SEHNR and CDR2 FQNEAQ (reference sequence). The CDR3 bases are TGTGCCAGCAGCTCAACTAGCGGGAGTTTAAATGAGCAGTTCTTC. Its protein is CASSSTSGSLNEQFF.

J is TRBJ2-1 and V is TRBV5-1, with TRBD2 identical over 7 bases. Germline V gene sequence: CDR1 SGHRS, CDR2 YFSETQ. CDR3 size: 12 residues. The V and J ends lost 4 bases and 13 bases, in that order; junction bases with no gene match: 8. The CDR3 spells CASSPAERDQFF. The DNA for the CDR3 is TGCGCCAGCAGCCCTGCGGAGCGGGACCAGTTCTTC.

The CDR3 here is CASSEIGGGTGELFF. In nucleotides, the CDR3 is TGTGCCAGCAGTGAAATCGGGGGTGGGACCGGGGAGCTGTTTTTT. The V call is TRBV2, the J call TRBJ2-2, with D tentatively TRBD2 (6 bases). CDR3 length: 15 residues. V lost 2 bases to trimming and J lost 5 bases, with 12 bases between them. Germline assignment: CDR1 SNHLY and CDR2 FYNNEI.

A word on this clone: The same CDR3 is also encoded by other DNA sequences in this sample. This chain links TRBV7-9 with TRBJ2-2, with 8 bases matching TRBD1. CDR3 size: 14 residues. Germline lookup yields CDR1 SEHNR and CDR2 FQNEAQ (reference sequence). J gave up 5 bases and V 4 bases, and 3 bases lay outside the gene matches. DNA of the CDR3: TGTGCCAGCAGCTCGAGGACAGGGACCGGGGAGCTGTTTTTT. This translates into CASSSRTGTGELFF.

This chain joins TRBV7-9 and TRBJ2-7, with a possible D match to TRBD2 (5 bases). V lost 5 bases to trimming and J lost 3 bases, with 17 bases between them. Germline-derived CDR1 and CDR2 are SEHNR and FQNEAQ (reference sequence). The CDR3 is 15 amino acids. CDR3 nucleotides: TGTGCCAGCAGCCCCGAGGGCCGACGGAACTACGAGCAGTACTTC. It specifies CASSPEGRRNYEQYF.

The chain joins TRBV6-4 to TRBJ2-1; D uncertain. CDR3 size: 15 residues. Germline V gives CDR1 MRHNA, CDR2 SNTAGT. Trimming took off 3 bases at V and 0 bases at J, with 9 bases between the two ends. This chain's CDR3 is CASSDRPGSYNEQFF. The CDR3 bases are TGTGCCAGCAGTGATCGGCCCGGCTCCTACAATGAGCAGTTCTTC.

This chain connects TRBV27 to TRBJ2-3, with 9 positions matching TRBD1. Losses at the gene ends were 5 bases for V and 6 bases for J; bases not matched to a gene: 12. The CDR3 has 16 residues. The germline V gene has CDR1 MNHEY and CDR2 SMNVEV (reference sequence). The CDR3 sequence: CASSQGDRDPSDTQYF. The CDR3 nucleotides read TGTGCCAGCAGTCAAGGGGACAGGGACCCTTCGGATACGCAGTATTTT.

The chain carries TRBV5-5 and TRBJ2-7; possible D gene TRBD1, 6 bases. The germline V gene has CDR1 SGHKS and CDR2 YYEKEE (reference sequence). Trimming left V 0 bases short and J 3 bases short, with 22 bases between. The CDR3 covers 18 residues. CDR3 loop: CASSLEYRPWGPNYEQYF. Here the CDR3 DNA reads TGTGCCAGCAGCTTGGAGTACAGACCATGGGGGCCTAACTACGAGCAGTACTTC.

J is TRBJ1-5 and V is TRBV19, with 8 bases that match TRBD1. The V and J ends lost 9 bases and 5 bases, in that order; junction bases with no gene match: 12. Germline V gene data show CDR1 as LNHDA and CDR2 as SQIVND (reference sequence). The CDR3 has 15 amino acids. The CDR3 loop is CASKEPTGADQPQHF. In nucleotides, the CDR3 is TGTGCCAGCAAGGAACCGACAGGGGCTGATCAGCCCCAGCATTTT.

The chain couples TRBV29-1 to TRBJ2-7; D possibly corresponds to TRBD1 (6 bases). V was trimmed by 3 bases and J by 6 bases, leaving 27 bases between them. Germline CDR1 and CDR2: SQVTM and ANQGSEA. The CDR3 loop spans 17 amino acids. CDR3 sequence (DNA): TGCAGCGTTGAGGTCGAAGCAGGGGCGCGTTACCTACCCGAGCAGTACTTC. Residues: CSVEVEAGARYLPEQYF.

This chain connects TRBV19 to TRBJ2-7, with 10 bases that match TRBD1. Germline V gene sequence: CDR1 LNHDA, CDR2 SQIVND (reference sequence). J gave up 2 bases and V 5 bases, and 3 bases lay outside the gene matches. CDR3 length: 14 amino acids. CDR3 protein: CASSWTGGAYEQYF. CDR3 nucleotide sequence: TGTGCCAGTAGTTGGACAGGGGGAGCCTACGAGCAGTACTTC.

The chain is built from TRBV5-1 and TRBJ2-7; 7 bases are shared with TRBD2. CDR3 length: 16 residues. Germline CDR1 and CDR2: SGHRS and YFSETQ. Germline trimming cut 2 bases from V and 0 bases from J; bases unmatched to any gene: 8. The CDR3 protein is CASSLNLAESSYEQYF. The DNA for the CDR3 is TGCGCCAGCAGCTTAAACCTAGCGGAGAGCTCCTACGAGCAGTACTTC.

This clone occurred once. The chain employs TRBV2 and TRBJ2-7, with 11 bases lining up with TRBD2. Germline-derived CDR1 and CDR2 are SNHLY and FYNNEI. The CDR3 has 15 residues. V shed 6 bases, J shed 2 bases, and the junction held 6 bases outside the gene matches. CDR3: CASSGGLADAYEQYF. Here the CDR3 DNA reads TGTGCCAGCAGCGGGGGACTAGCGGACGCCTACGAGCAGTACTTC.

The chain combines TRBV28 with TRBJ2-7; 7 bases align to TRBD2. This CDR3 region has 14 residues. CDR1 and CDR2 from the germline V gene are MDHEN and SYDVKM. The V gene end was trimmed by 5 bases and the J gene end by 2 bases; junction bases not matched to a gene: 6. The chain's CDR3 is CASSPGLNTYEQYF. The CDR3 nucleotides read TGTGCCAGCAGTCCGGGACTAAACACCTACGAGCAGTACTTC.